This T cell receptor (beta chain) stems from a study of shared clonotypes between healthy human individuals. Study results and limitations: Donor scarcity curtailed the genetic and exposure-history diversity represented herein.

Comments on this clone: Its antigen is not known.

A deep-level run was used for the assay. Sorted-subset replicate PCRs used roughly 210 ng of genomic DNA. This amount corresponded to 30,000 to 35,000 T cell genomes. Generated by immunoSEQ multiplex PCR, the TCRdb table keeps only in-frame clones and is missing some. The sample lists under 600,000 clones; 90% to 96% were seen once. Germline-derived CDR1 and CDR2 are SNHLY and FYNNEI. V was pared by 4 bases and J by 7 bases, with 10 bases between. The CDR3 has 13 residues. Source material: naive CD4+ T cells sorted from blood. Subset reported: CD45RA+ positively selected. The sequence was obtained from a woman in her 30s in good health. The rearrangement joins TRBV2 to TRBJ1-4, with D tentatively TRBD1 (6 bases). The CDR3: CASSVGGGEKLFF. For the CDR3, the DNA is TGTGCCAGCAGTGTAGGGGGTGGTGAAAAACTGTTTTTT.